This TCR beta chain was profiled in a study of cytotoxic CD8 clonotypes in ibrutinib-treated CLL. Background on the study: By median around 70 months, roughly twelve had progressed and roughly 15 stayed remitted; responses had been 2 complete and around 24 partial. Average yields of 255,043 productive templates and tens of thousands of productive rearrangements characterized the samples.

Between the trimmed V and J ends, which lost 1 base and 5 bases, there was a span of 10 bases. The CDR3 has 13 residues. The V gene's germline CDR1 is SGHRS and CDR2 YFSETQ. Clones were read by immunoSEQ multiplex PCR, and TCRdb kept only the in-frame ones, dropping some. The data contain 150,000 or so clones, 80% to 90% of them singletons. Broader study findings: Starting clonality was above that of age-matched healthy donors and tracked circulating CD8+ T-cell counts.

This clone has a count of ten or more. The antigen is undetermined. The rearrangement uses TRBV5-1 and TRBJ2-7; the D gene is possibly TRBD1 (6 bases). The clonotype was recovered from a human donor with chronic lymphocytic leukemia. The specimen comprised PBMCs, sampled after 24 months of ibrutinib treatment. The CDR3, as DNA: TGCGCCAGCAGCTTGACAGGGCTAGACGAGCAGTACTTC. The encoded protein is CASSLTGLDEQYF.